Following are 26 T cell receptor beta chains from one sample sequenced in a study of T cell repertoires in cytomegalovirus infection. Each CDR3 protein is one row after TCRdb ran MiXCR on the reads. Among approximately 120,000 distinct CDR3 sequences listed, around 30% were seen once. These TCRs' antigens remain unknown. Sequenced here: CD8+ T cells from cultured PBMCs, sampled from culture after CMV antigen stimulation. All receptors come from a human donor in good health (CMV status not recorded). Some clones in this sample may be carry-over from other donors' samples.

CDR3 loop: CASSPSLGNTEAFF. For the CDR3, the DNA is TGTGCCAGCAGCCCCTCTTTGGGGAACACTGAAGCTTTCTTT. The chain recombines TRBV12-3 or TRBV12-4 with TRBJ1-1; D unclear. Between the trimmed V and J ends, which lost 6 bases and 1 base, there was a span of 12 bases. The CDR3 runs 14 residues.

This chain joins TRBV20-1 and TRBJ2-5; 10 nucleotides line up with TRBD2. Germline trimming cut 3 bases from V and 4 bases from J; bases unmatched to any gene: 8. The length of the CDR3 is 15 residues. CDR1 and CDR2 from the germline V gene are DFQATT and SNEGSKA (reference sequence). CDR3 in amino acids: CSASTSGALGETQYF. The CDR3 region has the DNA TGCAGTGCTAGTACTAGCGGGGCCCTCGGAGAGACCCAGTACTTC.

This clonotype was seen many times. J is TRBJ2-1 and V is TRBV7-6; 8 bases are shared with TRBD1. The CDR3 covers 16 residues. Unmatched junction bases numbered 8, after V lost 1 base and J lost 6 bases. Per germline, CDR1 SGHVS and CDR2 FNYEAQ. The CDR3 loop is CASSLETGVRPNEQFF. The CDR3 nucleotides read TGTGCCAGCAGCTTAGAGACAGGGGTTAGGCCCAATGAGCAGTTCTTC. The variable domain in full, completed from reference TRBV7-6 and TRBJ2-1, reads GAGVSQSPRYKVTKRGQDVALRCDPISGHVSLYWYRQALGQGPEFLTYFNYEAQQDKSGLPNDRFSAERPEGSISTLTIQRTEQRDSAMYRCASSLETGVRPNEQFFGPGTRLTVL.

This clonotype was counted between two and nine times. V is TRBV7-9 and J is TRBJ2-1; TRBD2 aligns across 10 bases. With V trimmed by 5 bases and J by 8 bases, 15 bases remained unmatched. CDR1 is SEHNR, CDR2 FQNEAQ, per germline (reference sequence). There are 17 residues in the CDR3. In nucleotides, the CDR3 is TGTGCCAGCAGCGAAACCGAACCGGGACTAGCGTGGTATGAGCAGTTCTTC. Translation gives CASSETEPGLAWYEQFF. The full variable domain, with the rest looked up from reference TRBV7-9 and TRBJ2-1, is DTGVSQNPRHKITKRGQNVTFRCDPISEHNRLYWYRQTLGQGPEFLTYFQNEAQLEKSRLLSDRFSAERPKGSFSTLEIQRTEQGDSAMYLCASSETEPGLAWYEQFFGPGTRLTVL.

The chain's CDR3 is CASMMGQGNMRGGNYNEQFF. CDR3 in DNA: TGTGCCAGCATGATGGGACAGGGGAATATGCGTGGAGGGAACTACAATGAGCAGTTCTTC. This sequence joins TRBV6-2 or TRBV6-3 and TRBJ2-1; 10 bases line up with TRBD1. This CDR3 comprises 20 residues. J lost 3 bases, V lost 7 bases, and 21 bases had no gene match. Per the germline V gene, CDR1 is MNHEY and CDR2 is SVGEGT.

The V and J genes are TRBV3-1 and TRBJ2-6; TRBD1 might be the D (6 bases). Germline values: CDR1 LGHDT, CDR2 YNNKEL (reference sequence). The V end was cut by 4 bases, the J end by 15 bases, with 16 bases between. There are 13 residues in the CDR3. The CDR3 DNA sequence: TGTGCCAGCAGCCCCGACAGGCGCTGGGCCCTGACTTTC. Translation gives CASSPDRRWALTF.

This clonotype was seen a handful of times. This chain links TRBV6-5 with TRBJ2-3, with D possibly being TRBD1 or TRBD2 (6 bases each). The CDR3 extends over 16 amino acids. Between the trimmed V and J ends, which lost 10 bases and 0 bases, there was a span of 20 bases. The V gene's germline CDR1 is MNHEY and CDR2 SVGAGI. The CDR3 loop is CATSLVGGPSTDTQYF. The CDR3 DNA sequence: TGTGCCACCTCCCTAGTAGGGGGGCCTAGCACAGATACGCAGTATTTT.

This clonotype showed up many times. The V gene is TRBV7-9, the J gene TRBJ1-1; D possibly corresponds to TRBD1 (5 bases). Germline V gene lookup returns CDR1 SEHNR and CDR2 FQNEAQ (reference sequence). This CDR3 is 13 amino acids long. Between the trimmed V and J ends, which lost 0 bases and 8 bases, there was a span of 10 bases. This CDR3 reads CASSLAPGPEAFF. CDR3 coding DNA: TGTGCCAGCAGCTTAGCCCCGGGACCCGAAGCTTTCTTT.

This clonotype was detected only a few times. The CDR3 is CASSRKGTDEQYF. The CDR3 DNA is TGTGCCAGCAGCCGTAAGGGTACGGACGAGCAGTACTTC. V is TRBV7-9 and J is TRBJ2-7; unclear D gene. CDR3 length: 13 residues. Germline values: CDR1 SEHNR, CDR2 FQNEAQ (reference sequence). The V gene lost 5 bases and the J gene lost 5 bases, with 13 bases spanning the gap.

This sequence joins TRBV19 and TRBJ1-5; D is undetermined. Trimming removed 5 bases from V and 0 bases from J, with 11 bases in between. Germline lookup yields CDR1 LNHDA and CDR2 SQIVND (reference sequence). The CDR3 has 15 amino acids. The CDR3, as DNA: TGTGCCAGTAGTCTCGCGGCATATAGCAATCAGCCCCAGCATTTT. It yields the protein CASSLAAYSNQPQHF.

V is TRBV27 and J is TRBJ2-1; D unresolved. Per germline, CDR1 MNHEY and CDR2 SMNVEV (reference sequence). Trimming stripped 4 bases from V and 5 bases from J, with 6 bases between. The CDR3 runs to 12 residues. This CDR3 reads CASSSYNNEQFF. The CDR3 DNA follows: TGTGCCAGCAGTTCTTATAACAATGAGCAGTTCTTC.

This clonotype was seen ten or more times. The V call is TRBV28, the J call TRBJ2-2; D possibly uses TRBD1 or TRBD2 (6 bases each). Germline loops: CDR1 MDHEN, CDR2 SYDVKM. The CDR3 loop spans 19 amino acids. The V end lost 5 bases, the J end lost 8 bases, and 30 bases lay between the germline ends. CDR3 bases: TGTGCCAGCAGTCCCCCTCCCACGGTGGGGACGTCGGGGGCGGGGGAGCTGTTTTTT. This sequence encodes CASSPPPTVGTSGAGELFF.

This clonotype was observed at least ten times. DNA of the CDR3: TGTGCCAGCGGCTGGACTAGCGGGGAGGGGGTTAGCACAGATACGCAGTATTTT. Encoded protein: CASGWTSGEGVSTDTQYF. This sequence joins TRBV7-9 and TRBJ2-3, with 12 bases aligning to TRBD2. J lost 0 bases, V lost 8 bases, and 12 bases had no gene match. The length of the CDR3 is 18 residues. CDR1 is SEHNR, CDR2 FQNEAQ, per germline (reference sequence).

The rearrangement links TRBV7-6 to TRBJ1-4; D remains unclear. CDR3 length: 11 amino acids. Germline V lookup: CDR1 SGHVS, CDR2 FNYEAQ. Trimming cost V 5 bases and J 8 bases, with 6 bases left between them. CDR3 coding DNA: TGTGCCAGCAGCCACGGAGAAAAACTGTTTTTT. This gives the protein CASSHGEKLFF.

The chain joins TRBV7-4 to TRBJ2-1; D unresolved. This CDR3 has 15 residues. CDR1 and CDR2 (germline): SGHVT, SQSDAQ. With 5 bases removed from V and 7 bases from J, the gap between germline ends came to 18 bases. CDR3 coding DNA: TGTGCCAGCAGCCGCGGTTTTGGGGTTAAGAATGAGCAGTTCTTC. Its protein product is CASSRGFGVKNEQFF.

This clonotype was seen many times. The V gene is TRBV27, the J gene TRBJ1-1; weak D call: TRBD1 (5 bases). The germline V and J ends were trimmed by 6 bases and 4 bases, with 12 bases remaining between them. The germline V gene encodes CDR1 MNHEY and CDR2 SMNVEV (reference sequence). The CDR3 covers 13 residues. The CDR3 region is CASSFGGGTEAFF. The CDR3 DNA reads TGTGCCAGCAGCTTCGGCGGGGGCACTGAAGCTTTCTTT.

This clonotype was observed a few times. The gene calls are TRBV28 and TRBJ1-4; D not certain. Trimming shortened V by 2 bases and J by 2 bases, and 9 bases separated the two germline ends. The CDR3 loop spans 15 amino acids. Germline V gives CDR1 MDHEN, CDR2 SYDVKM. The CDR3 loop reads CASSLILATNEKLFF. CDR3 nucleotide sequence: TGTGCCAGCAGTTTAATCCTCGCGACTAATGAAAAACTGTTTTTT.

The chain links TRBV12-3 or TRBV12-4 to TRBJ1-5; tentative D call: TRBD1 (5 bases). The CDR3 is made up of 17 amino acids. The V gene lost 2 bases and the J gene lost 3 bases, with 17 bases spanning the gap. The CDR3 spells CASSLIVGQDNNQPQHF. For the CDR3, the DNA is TGTGCCAGCAGTTTAATTGTAGGGCAGGACAACAATCAGCCCCAGCATTTT.

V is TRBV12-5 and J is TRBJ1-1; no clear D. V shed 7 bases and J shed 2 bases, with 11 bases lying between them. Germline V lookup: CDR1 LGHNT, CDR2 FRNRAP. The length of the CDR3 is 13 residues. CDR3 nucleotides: TGTGCTAGTGACTTGCCGGATAACACTGAAGCTTTCTTT. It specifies CASDLPDNTEAFF.

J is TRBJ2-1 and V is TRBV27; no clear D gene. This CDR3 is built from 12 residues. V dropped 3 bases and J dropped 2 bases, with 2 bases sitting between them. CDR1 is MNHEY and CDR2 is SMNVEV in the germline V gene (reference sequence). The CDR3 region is CASSFPYNEQFF. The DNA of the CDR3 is TGTGCCAGCAGTTTTCCCTACAATGAGCAGTTCTTC.

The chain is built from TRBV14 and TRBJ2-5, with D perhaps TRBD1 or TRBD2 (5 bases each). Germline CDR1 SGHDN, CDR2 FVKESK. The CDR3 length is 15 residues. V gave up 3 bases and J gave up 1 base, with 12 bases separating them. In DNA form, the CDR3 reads TGTGCCAGCAGCCACCCCGAGAGGGGCCAAGAGACCCAGTACTTC. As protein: CASSHPERGQETQYF. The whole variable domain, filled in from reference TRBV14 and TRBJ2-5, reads EAGVTQFPSHSVIEKGQTVTLRCDPISGHDNLYWYRRVMGKEIKFLLHFVKESKQDESGMPNNRFLAERTGGTYSTLKVQPAELEDSGVYFCASSHPERGQETQYFGPGTRLLVL.

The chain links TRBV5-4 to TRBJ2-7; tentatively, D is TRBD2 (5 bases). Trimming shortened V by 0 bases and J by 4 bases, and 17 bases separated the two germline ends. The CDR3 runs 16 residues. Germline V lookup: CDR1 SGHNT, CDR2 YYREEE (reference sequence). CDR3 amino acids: CASSLGLGELVYEQYF. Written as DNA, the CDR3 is TGTGCCAGCAGCTTGGGGCTCGGGGAGTTGGTTTACGAGCAGTACTTC.

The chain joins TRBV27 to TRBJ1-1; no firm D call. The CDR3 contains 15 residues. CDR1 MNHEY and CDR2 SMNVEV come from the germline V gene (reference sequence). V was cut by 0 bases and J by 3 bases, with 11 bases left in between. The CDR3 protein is CASSLSDPGYTEAFF. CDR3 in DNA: TGTGCCAGCAGTTTATCGGACCCGGGGTACACTGAAGCTTTCTTT.

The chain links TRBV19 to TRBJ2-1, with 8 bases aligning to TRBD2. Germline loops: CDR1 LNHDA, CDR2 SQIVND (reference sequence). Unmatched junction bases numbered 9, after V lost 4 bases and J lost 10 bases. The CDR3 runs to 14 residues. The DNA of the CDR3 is TGTGCCAGTAGTACGGGACTAGACTCCCACGAGCAGTTCTTC. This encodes CASSTGLDSHEQFF.

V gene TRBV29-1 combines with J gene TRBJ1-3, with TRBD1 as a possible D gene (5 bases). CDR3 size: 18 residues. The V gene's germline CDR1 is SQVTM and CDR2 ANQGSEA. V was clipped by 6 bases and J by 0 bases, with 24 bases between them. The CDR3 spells CSVIWGSQLGLSGNTIYF. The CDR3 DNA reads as TGCAGCGTCATTTGGGGGTCTCAGTTAGGCCTCTCTGGAAACACCATATATTTT.

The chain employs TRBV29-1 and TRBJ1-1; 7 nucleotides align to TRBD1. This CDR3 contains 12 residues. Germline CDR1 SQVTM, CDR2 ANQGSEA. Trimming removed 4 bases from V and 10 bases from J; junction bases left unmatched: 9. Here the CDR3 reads CSVVYGSGGAFF. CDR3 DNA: TGCAGCGTTGTTTATGGTTCAGGGGGAGCTTTCTTT.